Here is one T cell receptor beta chain with its context. The antigen remains unidentified. The length of the CDR3 is 13 residues. Per germline, CDR1 MDHEN and CDR2 SYDVKM. Trimming shortened V by 6 bases and J by 8 bases, and 16 bases separated the two germline ends. The data were taken from a study of shared clonotypes between healthy human individuals. Overall study: The people who gave samples were a couple of women and three men aged 18 to 49.

The input for sorted-subset replicate PCRs was 200 to 250 ng DNA, about 29,000 T cell genomes. TCRdb's copy holds only in-frame clones and misses some; the assay was immunoSEQ multiplex PCR. The sample has 2.5 million or so clones; approximately 94% are singletons. CD4+ cell separation produced CD45RA+ naive and CD45RA-negative memory subsets. Findings and limits, study-wide: In a few donors, around 5.5% of naive CD4 clonotypes appeared in common.

This chain connects TRBV28 to TRBJ1-2, with a weak D call TRBD1 (6 bases). Sequencing input: naive CD4+ T cells sorted from blood. Subset specified: CD45RA+ positively selected. The receptor comes from a man aged 18 to 30 in good health. The CDR3 protein is CASRHEGGKGYTF. CDR3 nucleotide sequence: TGTGCCAGCAGGCATGAGGGGGGCAAAGGCTACACCTTC.